What follows are 22 T cell receptor beta chains derived from one specimen sequenced in a study of blood T cell repertoires in COVID-19. The data were produced by immunoSEQ multiplex PCR, yet TCRdb's version contains in-frame clones alone and is incomplete. The sample carries about 150,000 clones, over 70% recorded once. The sequencing sample was made of peripheral blood. All receptors come from a man aged 50-59 years with active or convalescent COVID-19.

The chain employs TRBV3-1 (or the pseudogene TRBV3-2) and TRBJ1-3; no clear D gene. This CDR3 spans 16 amino acids. V dropped 4 bases and J dropped 2 bases, with 15 bases sitting between them. CDR1 and CDR2 (germline): LGHDT, YNNKEL (reference sequence). The CDR3 nucleotides read TGTGCCAGCAGCCTGGACCGGGGAATGGCTGGAAACACCATATATTTT. Translation gives CASSLDRGMAGNTIYF.

The chain is built from TRBV28 and TRBJ1-1, with no clear D. V was pared by 1 base and J by 0 bases, with 9 bases between. Per germline, CDR1 MDHEN and CDR2 SYDVKM. The CDR3 sequence is 15 residues long. The CDR3 region is CASSLYREMNTEAFF. For the CDR3, the DNA is TGTGCCAGCAGTTTATATCGGGAGATGAACACTGAAGCTTTCTTT.

V is TRBV5-6 and J is TRBJ1-5, with TRBD1 matching 11 bases. Trimming took 4 bases from V and 1 from J; bases not matched to a gene: 4. CDR3 length: 16 amino acids. Looked up from germline, CDR1 is SGHDT and CDR2 is YYEEEE. The chain's CDR3 is CASSAGTGGSNQPQHF. CDR3 nucleotides: TGTGCCAGCAGCGCCGGGACAGGGGGAAGCAATCAGCCCCAGCATTTT.

V gene TRBV3-1 (or the pseudogene TRBV3-2) combines with J gene TRBJ1-2, with D maybe TRBD1 (6 bases). The CDR3 is made up of 18 amino acids. The V end lost 1 base, the J end lost 3 bases, and 21 bases lay between the germline ends. Germline lookup yields CDR1 LGHDT and CDR2 YNNKEL (reference sequence). CDR3 DNA sequence: TGTGCCAGCAGCCAAGGTTTATTCGATGGGACACCGGACTATGGCTACACCTTC. It translates to CASSQGLFDGTPDYGYTF.

This clone came up a few times. The chain uses TRBV5-4 and TRBJ1-2; TRBD1 matches 7 bases. Trimming took 4 bases from V and 6 from J; bases not matched to a gene: 15. Germline-derived CDR1 and CDR2 are SGHNT and YYREEE (reference sequence). The CDR3 extends over 16 amino acids. In nucleotides, the CDR3 is TGTGCCAGCAGCCCACCTCTACAGGGGCCCCGAGATGGCTACACCTTC. Protein product: CASSPPLQGPRDGYTF.

This clone was observed a few times. The chain is built from TRBV27 and TRBJ1-2; TRBD1 matches at 9 bases. The V and J ends lost 6 bases and 4 bases, in that order; junction bases with no gene match: 9. Germline assignment: CDR1 MNHEY and CDR2 SMNVEV (reference sequence). CDR3 length: 15 residues. In DNA form, the CDR3 reads TGTGCCAGCAGCCTACAGGGGGCCAACACCTATGGCTACACCTTC. Amino acids: CASSLQGANTYGYTF.

The J gene is TRBJ1-5, the V gene TRBV3-1 (or the pseudogene TRBV3-2); D is uncertain. This CDR3 is 13 amino acids long. Germline V gives CDR1 LGHDT, CDR2 YNNKEL (reference sequence). Trimming took off 3 bases at V and 1 base at J, with 4 bases between the two ends. The CDR3 spells CASSQGSNQPQHF. CDR3 nucleotides: TGTGCCAGCAGCCAGGGCAGCAATCAGCCCCAGCATTTT.

The chain combines TRBV7-8 with TRBJ1-2; D call uncertain. The germline CDR1 and CDR2 sequences are SGHVS and FQNEAQ. The CDR3 has 13 residues. Trimming removed 1 base at V and 4 bases at J, with 7 bases between. The CDR3: CASSLEQSYGYTF. CDR3 DNA sequence: TGTGCCAGCAGCTTAGAACAGAGCTATGGCTACACCTTC.

The table lists this clone with a few counts. V is TRBV19 and J is TRBJ2-2, with TRBD1 matching 7 bases. The V gene end was trimmed by 7 bases and the J gene end by 1 base; junction bases not matched to a gene: 9. Looked up from germline, CDR1 is LNHDA and CDR2 is SQIVND (reference sequence). The CDR3 contains 16 residues. CDR3 region: CASNVGTDWNTGELFF. CDR3 DNA: TGTGCCAGTAATGTTGGGACAGATTGGAACACCGGGGAGCTGTTTTTT.

The chain uses TRBV28 and TRBJ2-3; 13 bases map to TRBD2. Germline assignment: CDR1 MDHEN and CDR2 SYDVKM. The CDR3 spans 16 residues. V trimming: 5 bases; J trimming: 8 bases; junction bases outside the gene matches: 10. As DNA, the CDR3 is TGTGCCAGCAGTACCCGGACTAGCGGGAGTTGGGGTACGCAGTATTTT. Amino acids: CASSTRTSGSWGTQYF. Full variable domain (rest looked up from reference TRBV28 and TRBJ2-3): DVKVTQSSRYLVKRTGEKVFLECVQDMDHENMFWYRQDPGLGLRLIYFSYDVKMKEKGDIPEGYSVSREKKERFSLILESASTNQTSMYLCASSTRTSGSWGTQYFGPGTRLTVL.

The chain employs TRBV21-1 and TRBJ1-2; the table gives TRBD1 as D, unverified against the DNA. TRBV21-1 is a listed pseudogene. The length of the CDR3 is 14 residues. The DNA of the CDR3 is TGTGCCAGCAGCAAAGGGGGCAGGGGCTCTGGCTACACCTTC. Its translation is CASSKGGRGSGYTF.

This chain connects TRBV10-3 to TRBJ2-3, with 10 positions matching TRBD2. V lost 4 bases to trimming and J lost 10 bases; unmatched junction nucleotides: 8. The CDR3 covers 14 residues. The germline CDR1 and CDR2 sequences are ENHRY and SYGVKD. The CDR3 region has the DNA TGTGCCATCAGTGCACCTCGACTAGCGGGCTCGCAGTATTTT. Its protein product is CAISAPRLAGSQYF.

This clone appeared once. Written as DNA, the CDR3 is TGTGCCAGCTCACCGCAAACCGGGACAGGGGAGACTGAGCAGTTCTTC. It codes for CASSPQTGTGETEQFF. V gene TRBV18 combines with J gene TRBJ2-1, with 10 bases fitting TRBD1. V lost 3 bases, J lost 9 bases, and 11 bases stayed unmatched. CDR3 size: 16 residues. Germline-derived CDR1 and CDR2 are KGHSH and LQKENI.

The chain employs TRBV9 and TRBJ2-5; 7 bases are a match to TRBD2. Per germline, CDR1 SGDLS and CDR2 YYNGEE. This CDR3 is 18 amino acids long. The junction had 14 bases not matched to a gene; V was cut back by 3 bases and J by 0 bases. Here the CDR3 reads CASSASLRLAQYQETQYF. CDR3 nucleotides: TGTGCCAGCAGCGCGTCCCTCCGACTAGCCCAATACCAAGAGACCCAGTACTTC. The full variable domain, in which reference TRBV9 and TRBJ2-5 provide the parts outside the CDR3, is DSGVTQTPKHLITATGQRVTLRCSPRSGDLSVYWYQQSLDQGLQFLIQYYNGEERAKGNILERFSAQQFPDLHSELNLSSLELGDSALYFCASSASLRLAQYQETQYFGPGTRLLVL.

J is TRBJ1-2 and V is TRBV2, with D perhaps TRBD1 (5 bases). Germline lookup yields CDR1 SNHLY and CDR2 FYNNEI. V shed 1 base and J shed 4 bases, with 7 bases lying between them. CDR3 length equals 13 residues. The chain's CDR3 is CASSEGQLYGYTF. The CDR3 DNA reads TGTGCCAGCAGTGAAGGACAGCTCTATGGCTACACCTTC.

This chain connects TRBV4-1 to TRBJ2-7; perhaps TRBD2 as D (6 bases). Germline V lookup: CDR1 MGHRA, CDR2 YSYEKL. Trimming removed 4 bases at V and 2 bases at J, with 12 bases between. The CDR3 consists of 14 residues. The CDR3 region is CASSLYREAYEQYF. CDR3 DNA: TGCGCCAGCAGCCTATATAGGGAGGCCTACGAGCAGTACTTC.

This chain links TRBV6-2 or TRBV6-3 with TRBJ1-4; D remains ambiguous. V lost 4 bases and J 12 bases, leaving 15 bases between the germline ends. The CDR3 runs 13 residues. CDR1 is MNHEY and CDR2 is SVGEGT in the germline V gene. The CDR3 here is CASSSSVERQLFF. CDR3 sequence (DNA): TGTGCCAGCAGTTCCTCAGTAGAGAGGCAACTGTTTTTT.

V and J are TRBV5-8 and TRBJ1-6; no clear D. Germline V gene lookup returns CDR1 SGHTS and CDR2 YDEGEE. V lost 7 bases and J lost 9, with 11 bases in between. The CDR3 runs 12 residues. CDR3 protein: CASGLTGSPLHF. As DNA, the CDR3 is TGTGCCAGCGGCCTCACGGGTTCACCCCTCCACTTT.

The DNA of the CDR3 is TGTGCCAGTAGGCTCGCGGAGGGTTTCGTGAACACTGAAGCTTTCTTT. This encodes CASRLAEGFVNTEAFF. This sequence joins TRBV19 and TRBJ1-1; D gene uncertain. In germline, CDR1 is LNHDA, CDR2 SQIVND (reference sequence). V was trimmed by 6 bases and J by 0 bases, leaving 17 bases between them. This CDR3 comprises 16 residues.

The chain carries TRBV7-9 and TRBJ2-7; 7 bases match TRBD2. The J segment lost 0 bases and the V segment lost 4 bases, leaving 9 bases of the junction unmatched. The germline CDR1 and CDR2 sequences are SEHNR and FQNEAQ (reference sequence). The CDR3 contains 16 residues. In DNA form, the CDR3 reads TGTGCCAGCAGCTCGCCCCGGGACTATTACTCCTACGAGCAGTACTTC. Protein product: CASSSPRDYYSYEQYF. Complete variable domain (other parts from reference TRBV7-9 and TRBJ2-7): DTGVSQNPRHKITKRGQNVTFRCDPISEHNRLYWYRQTLGQGPEFLTYFQNEAQLEKSRLLSDRFSAERPKGSFSTLEIQRTEQGDSAMYLCASSSPRDYYSYEQYFGPGTRLTVT.

This clone was detected a few times. CDR3 DNA: TGTGCTAGTGGTTTGGTGAGGACGGGGATGGGCACCGGGGAGCTGTTTTTT. It codes for CASGLVRTGMGTGELFF. The V call is TRBV12-5, the J call TRBJ2-2; the D gene is possibly TRBD2 (5 bases). CDR1 LGHNT and CDR2 FRNRAP come from the germline V gene. Trimming shortened V by 0 bases and J by 4 bases, and 15 bases separated the two germline ends. The CDR3 runs 17 residues.

The gene calls are TRBV11-2 and TRBJ2-7; a weak D match, TRBD2 (6 bases). The CDR3 runs to 14 residues. V was cut by 1 base and J by 0 bases, with 7 bases left in between. Germline CDR1 SGHAT, CDR2 FQNNGV. DNA for the CDR3: TGTGCCAGCAGCTTAGTCGGGAGCTCCTACGAGCAGTACTTC. Residues: CASSLVGSSYEQYF.